The text below deals with one TCR beta chain. CDR1 MDHEN and CDR2 SYDVKM come from the germline V gene. V lost 3 bases, J lost 3 bases, and 12 bases lay in between. This CDR3 region has 15 residues. The sample belongs to a study of blood T cell repertoires in COVID-19. Sequencing used immunoSEQ multiplex PCR; TCRdb keeps in-frame clones, though not all of them. This table holds 220,000 or so clones, around 89% found once. The specimen sequenced was PBMCs or T cells enriched from blood (not recorded which). The V and J genes are TRBV28 and TRBJ1-5, with TRBD1 as a possible D gene (6 bases). The TCR was taken from a young woman in a cohort exposed to, infected with or recovered from COVID-19 (not recorded which). CDR3 sequence: CASSFGQSYNQPQHF. DNA for the CDR3: TGTGCCAGCAGTTTTGGACAGAGCTACAATCAGCCCCAGCATTTT.